Here is one T cell receptor beta chain with its context. With 0 bases clipped from V and 7 bases from J, the junction kept 14 bases outside the gene matches. The CDR3 is 19 amino acids. Per germline, CDR1 SGHTA and CDR2 FQGTGA. The data stem from a study of blood T cell repertoires in COVID-19. Study in general: Acute and convalescent COVID-19 samples came from the United States, Italy and Spain. T cells, B-cell-depleted T cells, or PBMCs provided the cDNA or gDNA that served as material.

Original processing notes: Amplification from reference gene primers served as the basis for estimated nucleated cell counts. Sequencing was performed with immunoSEQ multiplex PCR; in TCRdb, only in-frame clones are kept and a portion is missing. V and J calls and clone size follow that table, whereas D and trimming were derived from the DNA. The sample holds over 150,000 clones, more than 70% seen once. The material sequenced was peripheral blood. This TCR was recovered from an elderly woman with active or convalescent COVID-19. V gene TRBV7-3 combines with J gene TRBJ1-6, with 8 positions matching TRBD1. The DNA of the CDR3 is TGTGCCAGCAGCTTAACCCCGGACAGGGTAGGTCTCGGGAATTCACCCCTCCACTTT. As protein: CASSLTPDRVGLGNSPLHF. The full variable domain, in which reference TRBV7-3 and TRBJ1-6 provide the parts outside the CDR3, is GAGVSQTPSNKVTEKGKYVELRCDPISGHTALYWYRQSLGQGPEFLIYFQGTGAADDSGLPNDRFFAVRPEGSVSTLKIQRTERGDSAVYLCASSLTPDRVGLGNSPLHFGNGTRLTVT.